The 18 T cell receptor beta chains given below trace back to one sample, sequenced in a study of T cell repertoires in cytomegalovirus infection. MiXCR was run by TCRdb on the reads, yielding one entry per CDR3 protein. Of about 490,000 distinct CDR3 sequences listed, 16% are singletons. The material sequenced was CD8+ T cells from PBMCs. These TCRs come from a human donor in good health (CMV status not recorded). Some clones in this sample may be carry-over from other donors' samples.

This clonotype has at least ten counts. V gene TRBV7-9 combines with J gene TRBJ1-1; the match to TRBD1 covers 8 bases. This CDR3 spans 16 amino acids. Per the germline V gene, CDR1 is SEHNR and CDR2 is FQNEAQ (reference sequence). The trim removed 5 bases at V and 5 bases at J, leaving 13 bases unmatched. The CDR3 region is CASSQSRRTGRTEAFF. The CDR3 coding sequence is TGTGCCAGCAGCCAATCCCGTCGGACAGGGCGTACTGAAGCTTTCTTT.

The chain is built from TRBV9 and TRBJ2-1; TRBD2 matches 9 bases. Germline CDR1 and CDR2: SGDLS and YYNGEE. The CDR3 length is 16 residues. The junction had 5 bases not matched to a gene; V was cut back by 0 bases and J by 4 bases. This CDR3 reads CASSVAQAGGYNEQFF. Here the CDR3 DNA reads TGTGCCAGCAGCGTAGCTCAGGCGGGAGGGTACAATGAGCAGTTCTTC.

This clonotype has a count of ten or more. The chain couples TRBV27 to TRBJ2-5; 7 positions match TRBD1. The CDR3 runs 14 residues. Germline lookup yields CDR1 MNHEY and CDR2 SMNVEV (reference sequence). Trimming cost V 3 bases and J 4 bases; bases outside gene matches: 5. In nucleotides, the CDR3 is TGTGCCAGCAGTTTTAGACAGGGTGGAGAGACCCAGTACTTC. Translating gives CASSFRQGGETQYF.

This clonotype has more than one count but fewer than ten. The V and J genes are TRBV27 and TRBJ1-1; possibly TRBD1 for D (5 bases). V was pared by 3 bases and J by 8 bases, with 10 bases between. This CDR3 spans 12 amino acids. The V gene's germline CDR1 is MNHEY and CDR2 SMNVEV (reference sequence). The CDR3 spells CASSFGGREAFF. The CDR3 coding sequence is TGTGCCAGCAGTTTCGGGGGTAGGGAAGCTTTCTTT.

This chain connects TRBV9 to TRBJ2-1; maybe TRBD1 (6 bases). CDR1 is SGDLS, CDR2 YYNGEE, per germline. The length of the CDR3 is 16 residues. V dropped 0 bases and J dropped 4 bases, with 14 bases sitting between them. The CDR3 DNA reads TGTGCCAGCAGCGTAGGGGGGCGGCGGGCTTACAATGAGCAGTTCTTC. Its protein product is CASSVGGRRAYNEQFF.

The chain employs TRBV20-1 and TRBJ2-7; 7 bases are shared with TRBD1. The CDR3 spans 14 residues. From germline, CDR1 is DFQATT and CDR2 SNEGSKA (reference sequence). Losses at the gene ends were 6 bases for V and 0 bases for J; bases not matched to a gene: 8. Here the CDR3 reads CSATWTGVSYEQYF. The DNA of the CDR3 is TGCAGTGCGACATGGACAGGAGTCTCCTACGAGCAGTACTTC.

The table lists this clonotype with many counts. CDR3 sequence reads: CASKPGGNAYEQYF. CDR3 DNA sequence: TGTGCCAGCAAACCGGGTGGCAATGCCTACGAGCAGTACTTC. This chain uses TRBV6-1 with TRBJ2-7; D gene ambiguous. The CDR3 consists of 14 residues. Trimming removed 7 bases at V and 2 bases at J, with 15 bases between. Germline V gives CDR1 MNHNS, CDR2 SASEGT.

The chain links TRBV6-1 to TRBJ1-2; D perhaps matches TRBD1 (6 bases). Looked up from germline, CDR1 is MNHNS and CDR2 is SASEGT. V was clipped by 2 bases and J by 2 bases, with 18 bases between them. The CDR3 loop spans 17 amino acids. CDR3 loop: CASSELWGHRSNYGYTF. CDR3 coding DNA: TGTGCCAGCAGTGAACTTTGGGGACACCGATCAAACTATGGCTACACCTTC.

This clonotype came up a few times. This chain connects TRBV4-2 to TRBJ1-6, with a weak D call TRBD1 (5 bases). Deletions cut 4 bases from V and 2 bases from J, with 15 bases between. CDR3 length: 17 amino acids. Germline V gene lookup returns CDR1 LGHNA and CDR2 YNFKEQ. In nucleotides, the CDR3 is TGTGCCAGCAGCCTCGGACAAGTCCAAACCTATAATTCACCCCTCCACTTT. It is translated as CASSLGQVQTYNSPLHF.

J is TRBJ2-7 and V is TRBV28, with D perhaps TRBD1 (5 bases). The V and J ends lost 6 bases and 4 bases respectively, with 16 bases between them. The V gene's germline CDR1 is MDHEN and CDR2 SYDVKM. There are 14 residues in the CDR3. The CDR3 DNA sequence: TGTGCCAGCAGATCAAGCAGGGCTCTGTACGAGCAGTACTTC. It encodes CASRSSRALYEQYF.

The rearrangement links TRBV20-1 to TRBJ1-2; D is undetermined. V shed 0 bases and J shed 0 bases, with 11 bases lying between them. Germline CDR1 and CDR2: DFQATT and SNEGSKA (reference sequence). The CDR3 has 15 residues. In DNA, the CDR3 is TGCAGTGCTAGAGATCTGACGGGAGCTAACTATGGCTACACCTTC. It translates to CSARDLTGANYGYTF.

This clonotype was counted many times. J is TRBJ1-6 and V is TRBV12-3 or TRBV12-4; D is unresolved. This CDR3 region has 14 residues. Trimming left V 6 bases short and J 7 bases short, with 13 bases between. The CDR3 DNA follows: TGTGCCAGCAGAGAGGAAGGAGGAAATTCACCCCTCCACTTT. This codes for CASREEGGNSPLHF.

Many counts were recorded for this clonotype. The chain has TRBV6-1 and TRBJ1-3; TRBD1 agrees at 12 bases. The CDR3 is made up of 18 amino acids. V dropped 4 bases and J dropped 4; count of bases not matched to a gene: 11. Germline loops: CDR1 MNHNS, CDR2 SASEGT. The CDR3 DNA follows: TGTGCCAGCAGTGGAGCTGCGGGGGACAGGGGGCAGGGAAACACCATATATTTT. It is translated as CASSGAAGDRGQGNTIYF.

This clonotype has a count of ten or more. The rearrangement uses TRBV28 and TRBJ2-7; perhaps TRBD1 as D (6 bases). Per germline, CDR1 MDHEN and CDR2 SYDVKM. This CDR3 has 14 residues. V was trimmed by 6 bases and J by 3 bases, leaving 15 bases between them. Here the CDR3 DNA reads TGTGCCAGCAGCCCCAACACAGGGTACTACGAGCAGTACTTC. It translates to CASSPNTGYYEQYF. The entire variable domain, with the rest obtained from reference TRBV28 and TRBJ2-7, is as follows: DVKVTQSSRYLVKRTGEKVFLECVQDMDHENMFWYRQDPGLGLRLIYFSYDVKMKEKGDIPEGYSVSREKKERFSLILESASTNQTSMYLCASSPNTGYYEQYFGPGTRLTVT.

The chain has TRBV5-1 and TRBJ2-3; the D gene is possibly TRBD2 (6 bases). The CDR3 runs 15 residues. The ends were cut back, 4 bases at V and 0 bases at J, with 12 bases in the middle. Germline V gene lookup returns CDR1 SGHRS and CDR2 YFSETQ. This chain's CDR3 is CASSKKAGSTDTQYF. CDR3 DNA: TGCGCCAGCAGCAAAAAAGCGGGTAGCACAGATACGCAGTATTTT. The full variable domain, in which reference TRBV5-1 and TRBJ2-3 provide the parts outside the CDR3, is KAGVTQTPRYLIKTRGQQVTLSCSPISGHRSVSWYQQTPGQGLQFLFEYFSETQRNKGNFPGRFSGRQFSNSRSEMNVSTLELGDSALYLCASSKKAGSTDTQYFGPGTRLTVL.

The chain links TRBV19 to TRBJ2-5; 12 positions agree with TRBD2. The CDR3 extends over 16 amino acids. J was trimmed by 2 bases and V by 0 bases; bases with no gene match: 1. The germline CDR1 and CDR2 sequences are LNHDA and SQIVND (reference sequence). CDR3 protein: CASSIEGLAGQETQYF. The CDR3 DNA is TGTGCCAGTAGTATAGAGGGACTAGCGGGTCAAGAGACCCAGTACTTC.

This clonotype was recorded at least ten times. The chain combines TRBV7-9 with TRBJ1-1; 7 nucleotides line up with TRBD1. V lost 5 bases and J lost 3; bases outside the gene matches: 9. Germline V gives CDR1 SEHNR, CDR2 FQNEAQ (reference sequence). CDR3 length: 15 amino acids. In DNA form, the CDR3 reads TGTGCCAGCAGCCACCGACAGGGAAGGTACACTGAAGCTTTCTTT. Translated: CASSHRQGRYTEAFF.

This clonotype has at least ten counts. Written as DNA, the CDR3 is TGTGCCAGCAGCTCCAAACCGGGACGTTGGCAGACCCAGTACTTC. Its translation is CASSSKPGRWQTQYF. The V gene is TRBV7-3, the J gene TRBJ2-5; D tentatively fits TRBD1 or TRBD2 (5 bases each). The germline V and J ends were trimmed by 4 bases and 6 bases, with 18 bases remaining between them. The CDR3 covers 15 residues. The germline V gene encodes CDR1 SGHTA and CDR2 FQGTGA.